Following are 19 T cell receptor beta chains from one sample sequenced in a study of chemoradiotherapy in HPV16-positive cancers. Sequenced by immunoSEQ multiplex PCR; TCRdb stores in-frame clones only, minus some. The sample has more than 20,000 clones; roughly 87% are singletons. The specimen was blood, collected from a patient who underwent chemoradiotherapy. The receptors come from a human donor with HPV-associated anogenital cancer.

The rearrangement uses TRBV19 and TRBJ2-7; 10 nucleotides line up with TRBD1. CDR1 and CDR2 (germline): LNHDA, SQIVND (reference sequence). The ends lost 9 bases at V and 2 bases at J; junction bases unmatched: 16. The CDR3 runs to 17 residues. CDR3 sequence (DNA): TGTGCCAGCTCCCGCGTCCTGGGACAGGGGAAAACCTACGAGCAGTACTTC. Protein sequence: CASSRVLGQGKTYEQYF. Complete variable domain (other parts from reference TRBV19 and TRBJ2-7): DGGITQSPKYLFRKEGQNVTLSCEQNLNHDAMYWYRQDPGQGLRLIYYSQIVNDFQKGDIAEGYSVSREKKESFPLTVTSAQKNPTAFYLCASSRVLGQGKTYEQYFGPGTRLTVT.

The gene calls are TRBV12-5 and TRBJ1-4; 7 bases align to TRBD1. The junction had 6 bases not matched to a gene; V was cut back by 4 bases and J by 7 bases. Germline loops: CDR1 LGHNT, CDR2 FRNRAP. This CDR3 contains 14 residues. The CDR3 bases are TGTGCTAGTGGTTCCGGACAGGATACTGAAAAACTGTTTTTT. Translated, it gives CASGSGQDTEKLFF.

V and J are TRBV7-2 and TRBJ2-5; no clear D. Trimming removed 7 bases from V and 1 base from J, with 4 bases in between. The CDR3 has 11 amino acids. In germline, CDR1 is SGHTA, CDR2 FQGNSA. CDR3 in amino acids: CASTFQETQYF. In DNA, the CDR3 is TGTGCCAGCACCTTCCAAGAGACCCAGTACTTC.

This clone was picked up one time. The chain's CDR3 is CASSPRTGTDTQYF. The CDR3 bases are TGTGCCAGCTCACCACGGACAGGGACGGATACGCAGTATTTT. The chain joins TRBV18 to TRBJ2-3; TRBD1 agrees at 8 bases. The ends lost 1 base at V and 6 bases at J; junction bases unmatched: 3. The CDR3 has 14 residues. Looked up from germline, CDR1 is KGHSH and CDR2 is LQKENI.

The chain carries TRBV7-9 and TRBJ1-1, with TRBD1 matching over 7 bases. Germline trimming cut 11 bases from V and 4 bases from J; bases unmatched to any gene: 10. Per the germline V gene, CDR1 is SEHNR and CDR2 is FQNEAQ (reference sequence). This CDR3 has 13 residues. The CDR3 sequence: CAPVKAGGTEAFF. DNA for the CDR3: TGTGCCCCGGTGAAGGCAGGGGGCACTGAAGCTTTCTTT.

The table lists this clone with a count of one. The gene calls are TRBV4-1 and TRBJ1-1; maybe TRBD1 (6 bases). Trimming stripped 4 bases from V and 0 bases from J, with 18 bases between. Germline V gives CDR1 MGHRA, CDR2 YSYEKL. The CDR3 consists of 17 residues. The CDR3 protein is CASSPEPLGAMNTEAFF. Here the CDR3 DNA reads TGCGCCAGCAGCCCCGAACCTTTGGGGGCGATGAACACTGAAGCTTTCTTT.

This clone was observed a few times. The rearrangement joins TRBV5-4 to TRBJ2-4, with 8 bases lining up with TRBD1. From germline, CDR1 is SGHNT and CDR2 YYREEE (reference sequence). This CDR3 contains 13 residues. Unmatched junction bases numbered 2, after V lost 3 bases and J lost 6 bases. DNA for the CDR3: TGTGCCAGCAGCTCAGGACAGGGAAACATTCAGTACTTC. This translates into CASSSGQGNIQYF.

Here the CDR3 DNA reads TGTGCCTGGAGTAGGCTAGCGGGGGGGGAGACCCAGTACTTC. The encoded protein is CAWSRLAGGETQYF. This chain joins TRBV30 and TRBJ2-5, with 12 bases identical to TRBD2. The V and J ends lost 2 bases and 5 bases, in that order; junction bases with no gene match: 3. This CDR3 region has 14 residues. Germline V gene lookup returns CDR1 GTSNPN and CDR2 SVGIG (reference sequence). Supplemented by reference TRBV30 and TRBJ2-5, the full variable domain reads SQTIHQWPATLVQPVGSPLSLECTVEGTSNPNLYWYRQAAGRGLQLLFYSVGIGQISSEVPQNLSASRPQDRQFILSSKKLLLSDSGFYLCAWSRLAGGETQYFGPGTRLLVL.

V usage is TRBV4-1 and J usage is TRBJ1-2, with no clear D. This CDR3 has 16 residues. Germline values: CDR1 MGHRA, CDR2 YSYEKL. Trimming took off 1 base at V and 0 bases at J, with 12 bases between the two ends. The CDR3 sequence: CASSQVRGSPNYGYTF. The CDR3 DNA follows: TGCGCCAGCAGCCAAGTCCGCGGCAGCCCTAACTATGGCTACACCTTC.

V gene TRBV7-6 combines with J gene TRBJ2-5; TRBD2 is a possible D gene (6 bases). Trimming left V 1 base short and J 5 bases short, with 17 bases between. Germline V gene lookup returns CDR1 SGHVS and CDR2 FNYEAQ. CDR3 size: 16 residues. CDR3 in amino acids: CASSLGGSASVETQYF. CDR3 DNA: TGTGCCAGCAGCTTAGGAGGGTCGGCTAGCGTGGAGACCCAGTACTTC.

V is TRBV2 and J is TRBJ1-5; the D gene is possibly TRBD1 (5 bases). The germline V gene encodes CDR1 SNHLY and CDR2 FYNNEI. Trimming removed 8 bases from V and 4 bases from J, with 15 bases in between. The length of the CDR3 is 14 residues. The CDR3 nucleotides read TGTGCCAGCCGACCGATTGGGGGAAATCAGCCCCAGCATTTT. It is translated as CASRPIGGNQPQHF.

This sequence joins TRBV19 and TRBJ2-1, with a tentative D call TRBD1 (6 bases). V lost 2 bases to trimming and J lost 2 bases, with 10 bases between them. Per the germline V gene, CDR1 is LNHDA and CDR2 is SQIVND (reference sequence). This CDR3 is 15 amino acids long. For the CDR3, the DNA is TGTGCCAGTAGTATACCCGGGACAACCTACAATGAGCAGTTCTTC. This gives the protein CASSIPGTTYNEQFF.

The chain links TRBV6-5 to TRBJ1-4; D gene unclear. V was pared by 4 bases and J by 3 bases, with 6 bases between. Per germline, CDR1 MNHEY and CDR2 SVGAGI. The CDR3 is 13 amino acids. The DNA of the CDR3 is TGTGCCAGCAGTTGGAGAGCTAATGAAAAACTGTTTTTT. This sequence encodes CASSWRANEKLFF.

This clone was seen a single time. V is TRBV7-2 and J is TRBJ2-1, with TRBD2 as a possible D gene (5 bases). The V and J ends lost 7 bases and 0 bases respectively, with 10 bases between them. Germline V CDR1 and CDR2: SGHTA, FQGNSA. The CDR3 is 14 amino acids. This chain's CDR3 is CASTREGSYNEQFF. DNA of the CDR3: TGTGCCAGCACCCGAGAGGGCTCCTACAATGAGCAGTTCTTC.

CDR3 nucleotide sequence: TGTGCCATCAGGCGGGAGGGAACAGATACGCAGTATTTT. This encodes CAIRREGTDTQYF. V gene TRBV6-5 combines with J gene TRBJ2-3, with 9 bases identical to TRBD2. V was clipped by 10 bases and J by 3 bases; unmatched bases: 5. This CDR3 is 13 amino acids long. CDR1 is MNHEY, CDR2 SVGAGI, per germline.

The CDR3 spells CASSKVGDTEAFF. CDR3 DNA sequence: TGTGCCAGCAGCAAAGTTGGGGACACTGAAGCTTTCTTT. The rearrangement links TRBV21-1 to TRBJ1-1. TRBV21-1 is a pseudogene locus. The CDR3 totals 13 residues.

V usage is TRBV4-3 and J usage is TRBJ2-7, with D uncertain. Trimming took 0 bases from V and 2 from J, leaving 14 bases between them. CDR1 is LGHNA and CDR2 is YSLEER in the germline V gene. The CDR3 loop spans 16 amino acids. In DNA form, the CDR3 reads TGCGCCAGCAGCCAAGAGTTTGCAGAGCTTACCTACGAGCAGTACTTC. This translates into CASSQEFAELTYEQYF.

The sample holds a few counts of this clone. The V call is TRBV7-7, the J call TRBJ2-2, with no clear D. Between the trimmed V and J ends, which lost 2 bases and 5 bases, there was a span of 6 bases. The CDR3 has 13 amino acids. CDR1 is SSHAT and CDR2 is FNYEAQ in the germline V gene (reference sequence). CDR3 DNA sequence: TGTGCCAGCAGCTTAAGAGGTACCGGGGAGCTGTTTTTT. This gives the protein CASSLRGTGELFF.

V and J are TRBV19 and TRBJ1-1, with 8 bases lining up with TRBD1. V shed 9 bases, J shed 1 base, and the junction held 1 base outside the gene matches. This CDR3 is built from 12 residues. Germline assignment: CDR1 LNHDA and CDR2 SQIVND (reference sequence). The CDR3 protein is CASDRGNTEAFF. In nucleotides, the CDR3 is TGTGCCAGCGACAGGGGGAACACTGAAGCTTTCTTT.